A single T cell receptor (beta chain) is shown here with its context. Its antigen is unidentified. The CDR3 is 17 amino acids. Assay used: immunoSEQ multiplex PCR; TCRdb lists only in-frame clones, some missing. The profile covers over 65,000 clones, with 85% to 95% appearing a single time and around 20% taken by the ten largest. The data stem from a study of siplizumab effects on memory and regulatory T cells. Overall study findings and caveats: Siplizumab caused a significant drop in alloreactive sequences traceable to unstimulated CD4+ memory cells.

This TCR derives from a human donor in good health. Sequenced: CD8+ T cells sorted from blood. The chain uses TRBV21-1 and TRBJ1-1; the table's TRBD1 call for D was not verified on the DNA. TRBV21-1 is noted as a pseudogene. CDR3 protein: CASSCAGGAHVNTEAFF. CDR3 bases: TGTGCCAGCAGCTGCGCTGGGGGCGCCCATGTGAACACTGAAGCTTTCTTT.